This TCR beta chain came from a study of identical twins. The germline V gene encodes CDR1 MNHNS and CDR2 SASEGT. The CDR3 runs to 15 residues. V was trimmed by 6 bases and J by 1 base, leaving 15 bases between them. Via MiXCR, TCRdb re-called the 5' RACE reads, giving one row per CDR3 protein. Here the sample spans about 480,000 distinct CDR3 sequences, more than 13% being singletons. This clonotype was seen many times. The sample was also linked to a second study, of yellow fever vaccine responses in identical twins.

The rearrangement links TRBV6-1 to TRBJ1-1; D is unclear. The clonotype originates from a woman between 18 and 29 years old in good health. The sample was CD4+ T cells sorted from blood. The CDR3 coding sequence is TGTGCCAGCAGACCCTCCGGGCAGGAGAACACTGAAGCTTTCTTT. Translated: CASRPSGQENTEAFF.